Below, 8 T cell receptor beta chains from the same sample are listed, as sequenced in a study of blood T cells in healthy people across ages. Primers used in a second PCR of roughly 6 to 11 cycles were a sample-barcoded 5' primer and a J-beta primer mix. TCRdb itself ran the 5' RACE reads through MiXCR, one entry per CDR3 protein. Of 540,000 or so distinct CDR3 sequences listed, 20% to 30% were seen once; the top ten hold just over 8.5%. These records were also assigned to another study, of T cells of mothers and their children.

The sequenced sample consisted of blood. The receptors derive from a boy aged 5 to 17 in good health.

The V call is TRBV7-9, the J call TRBJ1-1; 7 bases are a match to TRBD1. CDR3 length: 15 residues. The J segment lost 6 bases and the V segment lost 4 bases, leaving 11 bases of the junction unmatched. The V gene's germline CDR1 is SEHNR and CDR2 FQNEAQ (reference sequence). CDR3 sequence: CASSSPTGIRAEAFF. The DNA for the CDR3 is TGTGCCAGCAGCTCGCCGACAGGGATTAGGGCTGAAGCTTTCTTT.

The chain couples TRBV28 to TRBJ2-7, with 7 positions matching TRBD2. The germline V gene encodes CDR1 MDHEN and CDR2 SYDVKM. The CDR3 has 16 residues. J gave up 2 bases and V 2 bases, and 9 bases lay outside the gene matches. The CDR3 sequence: CASSLQGGSGTYEQYF. The CDR3 coding sequence is TGTGCCAGCAGTTTACAGGGCGGGAGTGGGACCTACGAGCAGTACTTC.

In this sample, this clonotype turned up a few times. The chain couples TRBV11-2 to TRBJ2-1; 7 nucleotides align to TRBD1. There are 12 residues in the CDR3. CDR1 is SGHAT, CDR2 FQNNGV, per germline. V gave up 4 bases and J gave up 8 bases; unmatched junction bases: 2. CDR3 protein: CASSYRGDEQFF. CDR3 coding DNA: TGTGCCAGCAGCTACAGGGGAGATGAGCAGTTCTTC.

The V gene is TRBV18, the J gene TRBJ2-1; TRBD2 aligns across 7 bases. The CDR3 is 19 amino acids. V was clipped by 4 bases and J by 5 bases; unmatched bases: 20. The germline V gene encodes CDR1 KGHSH and CDR2 LQKENI. The CDR3 coding sequence is TGTGCCAGCTCACTGAGCGAATGGGAGGGTAGCACCCACAACAATGAGCAGTTCTTC. Translating gives CASSLSEWEGSTHNNEQFF.

The CDR3 DNA sequence: TGCGCCAGCAGCCAAGATTGGTCAGGGAATGGCTACACCTTC. This encodes CASSQDWSGNGYTF. The V call is TRBV4-3, the J call TRBJ1-2; the D gene is possibly TRBD1 (5 bases). V was trimmed by 0 bases and J by 6 bases, leaving 11 bases between them. Germline CDR1 and CDR2: LGHNA and YSLEER. This CDR3 comprises 14 residues.

In this sample, this clonotype turned up once. The V and J genes are TRBV12-3 or TRBV12-4 and TRBJ2-3; D unclear. The CDR3 length is 15 residues. Trimming removed 0 bases at V and 6 bases at J, with 13 bases between. Here the CDR3 reads CASSLANRVGDTQYF. In DNA form, the CDR3 reads TGTGCCAGCAGTTTAGCGAACCGGGTAGGGGATACGCAGTATTTT.

The chain links TRBV5-1 to TRBJ2-4; D unresolved. Germline-derived CDR1 and CDR2 are SGHRS and YFSETQ. Trimming removed 6 bases at V and 7 bases at J, with 11 bases between. The CDR3 extends over 12 amino acids. Here the CDR3 reads CASKGPLNIQYF. The CDR3 DNA sequence: TGCGCCAGCAAGGGCCCCCTTAACATTCAGTACTTC.

The chain uses TRBV20-1 and TRBJ1-2, with D maybe TRBD1 (6 bases). Deletions cut 5 bases from V and 2 bases from J, with 9 bases between. The CDR3 totals 12 residues. Germline V lookup: CDR1 DFQATT, CDR2 SNEGSKA (reference sequence). The CDR3 bases are TGCAGTGCTGACGACAGGAACTATGGCTACACCTTC. Translated, it gives CSADDRNYGYTF.